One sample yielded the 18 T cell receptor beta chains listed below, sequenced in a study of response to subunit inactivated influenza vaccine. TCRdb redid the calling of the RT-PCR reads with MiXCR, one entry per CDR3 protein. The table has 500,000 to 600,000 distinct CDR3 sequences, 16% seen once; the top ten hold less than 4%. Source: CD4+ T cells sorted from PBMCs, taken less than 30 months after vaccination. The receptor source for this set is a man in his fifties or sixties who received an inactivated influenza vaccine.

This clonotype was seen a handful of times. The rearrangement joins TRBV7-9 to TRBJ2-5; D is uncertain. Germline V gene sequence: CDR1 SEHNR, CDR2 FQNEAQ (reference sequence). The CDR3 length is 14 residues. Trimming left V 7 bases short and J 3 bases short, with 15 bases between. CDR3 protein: CASTKGHSEETQYF. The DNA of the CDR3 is TGTGCCAGCACCAAAGGGCACTCTGAAGAGACCCAGTACTTC.

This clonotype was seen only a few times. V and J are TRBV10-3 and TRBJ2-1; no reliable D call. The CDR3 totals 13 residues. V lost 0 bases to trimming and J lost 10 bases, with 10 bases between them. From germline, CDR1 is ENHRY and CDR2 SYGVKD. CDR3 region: CAISESLTYEQFF. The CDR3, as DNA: TGTGCCATCAGTGAGTCGTTAACGTACGAGCAGTTCTTC.

CDR3 in amino acids: CSARDTGQGGEKLFF. CDR3 in DNA: TGCAGTGCTAGAGATACCGGACAGGGAGGAGAAAAACTGTTTTTT. The chain couples TRBV20-1 to TRBJ1-4, with TRBD1 matching over 8 bases. Germline values: CDR1 DFQATT, CDR2 SNEGSKA (reference sequence). The CDR3 loop spans 15 amino acids. The junction had 8 bases not matched to a gene; V was cut back by 0 bases and J by 8 bases.

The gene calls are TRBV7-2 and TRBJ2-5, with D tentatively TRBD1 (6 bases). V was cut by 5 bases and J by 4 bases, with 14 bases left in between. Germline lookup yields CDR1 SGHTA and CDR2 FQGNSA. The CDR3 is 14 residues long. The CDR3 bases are TGTGCCAGCAGCCCAGGGGTCTCGGGAGAGACCCAGTACTTC. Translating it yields CASSPGVSGETQYF.

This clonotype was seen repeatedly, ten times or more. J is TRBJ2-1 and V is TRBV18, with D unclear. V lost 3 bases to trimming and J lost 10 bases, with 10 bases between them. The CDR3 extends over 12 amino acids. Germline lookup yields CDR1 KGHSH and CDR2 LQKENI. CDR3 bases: TGTGCCAGCTCACCGCTAAGAGAGGAGCAGTTCTTC. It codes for CASSPLREEQFF. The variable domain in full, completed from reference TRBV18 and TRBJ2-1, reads NAGVMQNPRHLVRRRGQEARLRCSPMKGHSHVYWYRQLPEEGLKFMVYLQKENIIDESGMPKERFSAEFPKEGPSILRIQQVVRGDSAAYFCASSPLREEQFFGPGTRLTVL.

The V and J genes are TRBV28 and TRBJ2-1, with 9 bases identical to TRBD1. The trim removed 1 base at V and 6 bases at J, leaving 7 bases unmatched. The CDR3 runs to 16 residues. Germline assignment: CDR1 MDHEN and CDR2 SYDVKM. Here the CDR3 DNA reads TGTGCCAGCAGTTTATCGGGGACAGGGAGGCCCAATGAGCAGTTCTTC. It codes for CASSLSGTGRPNEQFF.

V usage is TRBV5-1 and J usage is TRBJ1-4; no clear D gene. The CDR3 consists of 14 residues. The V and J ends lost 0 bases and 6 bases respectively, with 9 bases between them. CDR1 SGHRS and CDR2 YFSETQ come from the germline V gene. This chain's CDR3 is CASSLARPDEKLFF. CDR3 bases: TGCGCCAGCAGCTTGGCCCGGCCCGATGAAAAACTGTTTTTT.

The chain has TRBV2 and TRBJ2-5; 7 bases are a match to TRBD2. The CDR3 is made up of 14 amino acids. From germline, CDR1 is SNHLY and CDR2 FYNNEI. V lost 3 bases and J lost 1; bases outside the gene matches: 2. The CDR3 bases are TGTGCCAGCAGTGATGGGACTATCCAAGAGACCCAGTACTTC. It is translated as CASSDGTIQETQYF.

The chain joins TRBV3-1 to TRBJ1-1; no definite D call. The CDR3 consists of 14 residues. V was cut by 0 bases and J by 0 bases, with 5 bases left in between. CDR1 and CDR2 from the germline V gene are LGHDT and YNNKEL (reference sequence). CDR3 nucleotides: TGTGCCAGCAGCCAAGATGTCCTGAACACTGAAGCTTTCTTT. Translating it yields CASSQDVLNTEAFF.

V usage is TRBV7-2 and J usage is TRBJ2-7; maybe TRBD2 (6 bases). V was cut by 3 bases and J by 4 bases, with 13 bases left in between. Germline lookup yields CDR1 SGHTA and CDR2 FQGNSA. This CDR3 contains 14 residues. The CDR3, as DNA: TGTGCCAGCAGCTTCCAGCTAGCGAGTTACGAGCAGTACTTC. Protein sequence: CASSFQLASYEQYF. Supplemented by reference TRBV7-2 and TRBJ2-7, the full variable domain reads GAGVSQSPSNKVTEKGKDVELRCDPISGHTALYWYRQSLGQGLEFLIYFQGNSAPDKSGLPSDRFSAERTGGSVSTLTIQRTQQEDSAVYLCASSFQLASYEQYFGPGTRLTVT.

The chain's CDR3 is CASSSLGLGGTEQYF. The DNA for the CDR3 is TGTGCCAGCAGCTCCCTAGGACTAGGAGGGACCGAGCAGTACTTC. The chain recombines TRBV5-4 with TRBJ2-7; 7 bases are shared with TRBD2. The CDR3 is 15 residues long. Germline V lookup: CDR1 SGHNT, CDR2 YYREEE (reference sequence). Trimming cost V 3 bases and J 6 bases; bases outside gene matches: 12.

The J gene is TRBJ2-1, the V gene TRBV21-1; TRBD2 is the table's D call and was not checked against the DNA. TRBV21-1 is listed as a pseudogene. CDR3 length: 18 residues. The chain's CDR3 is CASSKSVSSGSPYNEQFF. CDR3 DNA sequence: TGTGCCAGCAGCAAATCTGTTTCTAGCGGGAGTCCCTACAATGAGCAGTTCTTC.

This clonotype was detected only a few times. CDR3 residues: CASSQRGWYTEAFF. DNA of the CDR3: TGTGCCAGCAGCCAACGAGGGTGGTACACTGAAGCTTTCTTT. The chain links TRBV14 to TRBJ1-1, with no clear D. This CDR3 contains 14 residues. The V end was cut by 2 bases, the J end by 3 bases, with 10 bases between. The V gene's germline CDR1 is SGHDN and CDR2 FVKESK. The full variable domain, with the rest looked up from reference TRBV14 and TRBJ1-1, is EAGVTQFPSHSVIEKGQTVTLRCDPISGHDNLYWYRRVMGKEIKFLLHFVKESKQDESGMPNNRFLAERTGGTYSTLKVQPAELEDSGVYFCASSQRGWYTEAFFGQGTRLTVV.

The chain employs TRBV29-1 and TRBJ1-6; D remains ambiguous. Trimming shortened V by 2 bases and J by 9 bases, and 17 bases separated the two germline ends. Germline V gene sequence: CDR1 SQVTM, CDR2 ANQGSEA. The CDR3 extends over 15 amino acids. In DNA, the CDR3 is TGCAGCGTTGAAAGGGAGGTAGGGAGCTGTTCACCCCTCCACTTT. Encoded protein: CSVEREVGSCSPLHF.

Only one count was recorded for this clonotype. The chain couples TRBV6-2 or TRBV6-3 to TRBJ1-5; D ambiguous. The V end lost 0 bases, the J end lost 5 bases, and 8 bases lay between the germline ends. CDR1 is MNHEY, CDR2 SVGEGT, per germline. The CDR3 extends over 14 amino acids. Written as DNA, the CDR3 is TGTGCCAGCAGTTACTCCGGGCCCGATCAGCCCCAGCATTTT. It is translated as CASSYSGPDQPQHF.

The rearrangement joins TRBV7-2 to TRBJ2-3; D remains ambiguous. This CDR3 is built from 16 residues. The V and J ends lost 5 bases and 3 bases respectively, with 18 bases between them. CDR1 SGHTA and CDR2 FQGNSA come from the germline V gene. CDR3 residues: CASSRGPQVVTDTQYF. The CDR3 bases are TGTGCCAGCAGCCGTGGGCCCCAGGTCGTTACAGATACGCAGTATTTT.

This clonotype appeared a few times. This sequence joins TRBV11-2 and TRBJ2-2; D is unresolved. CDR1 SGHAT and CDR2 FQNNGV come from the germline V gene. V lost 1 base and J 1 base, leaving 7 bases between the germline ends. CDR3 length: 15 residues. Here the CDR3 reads CASSLVEKNTGELFF. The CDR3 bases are TGTGCCAGCAGCTTAGTGGAGAAGAACACCGGGGAGCTGTTTTTT.

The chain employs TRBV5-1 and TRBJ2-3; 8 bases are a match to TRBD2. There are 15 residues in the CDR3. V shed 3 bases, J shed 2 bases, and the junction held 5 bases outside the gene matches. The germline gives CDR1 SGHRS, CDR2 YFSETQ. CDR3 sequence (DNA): TGCGCCAGCAGCTGGTCAGCGGGAGACACAGATACGCAGTATTTT. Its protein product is CASSWSAGDTDTQYF.